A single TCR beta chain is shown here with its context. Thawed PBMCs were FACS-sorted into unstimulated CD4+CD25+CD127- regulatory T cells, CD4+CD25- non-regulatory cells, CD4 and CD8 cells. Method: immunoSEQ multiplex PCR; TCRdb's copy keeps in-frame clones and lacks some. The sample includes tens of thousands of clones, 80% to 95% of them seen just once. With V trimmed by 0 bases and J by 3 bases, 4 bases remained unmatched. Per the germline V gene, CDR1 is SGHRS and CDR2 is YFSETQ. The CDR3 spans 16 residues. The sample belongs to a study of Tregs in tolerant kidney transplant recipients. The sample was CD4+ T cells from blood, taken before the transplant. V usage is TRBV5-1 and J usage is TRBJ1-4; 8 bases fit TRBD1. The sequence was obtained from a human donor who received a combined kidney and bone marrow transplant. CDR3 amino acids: CASSLDPGQANEKLFF. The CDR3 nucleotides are TGCGCCAGCAGCTTGGATCCGGGACAGGCTAATGAAAAACTGTTTTTT.